The clone carrying this TCR beta chain was observed a few times. Profiled with immunoSEQ multiplex PCR; TCRdb holds only in-frame clones, not every one. The sample records fewer than 85,000 clones, about 93% being singletons. The sample is drawn from a study of T cell changes during pregnancy in multiple sclerosis. The V gene lost 3 bases and the J gene lost 10 bases, with 13 bases spanning the gap. This CDR3 has 14 residues. From germline, CDR1 is SEHNR and CDR2 FQNEAQ (reference sequence). The receptor's source is a female donor in good health, enrolled as a control in a pregnancy study. The sequences come from peripheral blood, collected after pregnancy. The chain couples TRBV7-9 to TRBJ1-6; D unresolved. The CDR3 spells CASSFSSRGSPLHF. The CDR3 region has the DNA TGTGCCAGCAGCTTTTCTTCCAGAGGCTCACCCCTCCACTTT.